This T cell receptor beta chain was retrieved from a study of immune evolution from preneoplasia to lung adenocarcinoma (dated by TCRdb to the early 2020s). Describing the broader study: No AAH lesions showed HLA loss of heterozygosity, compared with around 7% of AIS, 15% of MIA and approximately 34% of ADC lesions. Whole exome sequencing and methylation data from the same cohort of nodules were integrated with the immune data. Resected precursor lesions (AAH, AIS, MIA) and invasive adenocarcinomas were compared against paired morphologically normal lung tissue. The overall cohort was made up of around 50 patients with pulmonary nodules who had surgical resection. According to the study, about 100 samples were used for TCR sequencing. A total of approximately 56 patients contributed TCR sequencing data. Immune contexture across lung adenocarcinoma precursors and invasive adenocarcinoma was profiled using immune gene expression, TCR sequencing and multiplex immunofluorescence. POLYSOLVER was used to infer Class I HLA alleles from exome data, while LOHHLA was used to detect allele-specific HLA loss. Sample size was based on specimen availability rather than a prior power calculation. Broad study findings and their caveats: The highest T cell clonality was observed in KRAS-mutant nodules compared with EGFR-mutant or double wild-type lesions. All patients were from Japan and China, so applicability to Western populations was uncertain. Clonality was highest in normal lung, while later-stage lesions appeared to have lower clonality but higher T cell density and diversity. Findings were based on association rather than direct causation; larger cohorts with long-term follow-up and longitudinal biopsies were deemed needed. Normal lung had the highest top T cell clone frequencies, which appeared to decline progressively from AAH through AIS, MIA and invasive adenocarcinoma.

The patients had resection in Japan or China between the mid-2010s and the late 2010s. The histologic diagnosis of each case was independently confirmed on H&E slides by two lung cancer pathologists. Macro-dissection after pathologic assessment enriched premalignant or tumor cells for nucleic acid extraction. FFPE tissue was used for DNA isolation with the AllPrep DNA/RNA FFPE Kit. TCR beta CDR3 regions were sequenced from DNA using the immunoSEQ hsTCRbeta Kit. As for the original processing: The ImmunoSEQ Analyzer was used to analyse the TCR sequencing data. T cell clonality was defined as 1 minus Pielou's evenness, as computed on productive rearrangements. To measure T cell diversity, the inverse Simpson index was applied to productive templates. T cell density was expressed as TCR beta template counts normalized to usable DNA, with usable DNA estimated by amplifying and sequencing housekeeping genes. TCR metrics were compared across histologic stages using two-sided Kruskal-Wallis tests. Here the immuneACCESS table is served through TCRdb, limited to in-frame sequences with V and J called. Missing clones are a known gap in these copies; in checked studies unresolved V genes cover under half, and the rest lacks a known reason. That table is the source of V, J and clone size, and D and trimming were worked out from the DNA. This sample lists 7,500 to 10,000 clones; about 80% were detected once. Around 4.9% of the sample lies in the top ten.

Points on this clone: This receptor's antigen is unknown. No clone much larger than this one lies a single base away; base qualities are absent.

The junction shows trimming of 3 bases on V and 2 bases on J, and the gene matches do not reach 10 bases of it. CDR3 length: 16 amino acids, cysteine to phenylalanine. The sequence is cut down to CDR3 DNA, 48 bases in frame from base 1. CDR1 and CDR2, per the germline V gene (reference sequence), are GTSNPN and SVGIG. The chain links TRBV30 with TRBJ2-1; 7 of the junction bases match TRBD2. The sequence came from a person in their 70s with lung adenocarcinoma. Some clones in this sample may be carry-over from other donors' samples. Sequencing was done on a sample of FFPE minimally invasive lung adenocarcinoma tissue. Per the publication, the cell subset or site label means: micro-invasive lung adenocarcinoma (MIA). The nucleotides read TGTGCCTGGAGGCAAGCGGGGCGAGGGACCTACAATGAGCAGTTCTTC. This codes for CAWRQAGRGTYNEQFF.